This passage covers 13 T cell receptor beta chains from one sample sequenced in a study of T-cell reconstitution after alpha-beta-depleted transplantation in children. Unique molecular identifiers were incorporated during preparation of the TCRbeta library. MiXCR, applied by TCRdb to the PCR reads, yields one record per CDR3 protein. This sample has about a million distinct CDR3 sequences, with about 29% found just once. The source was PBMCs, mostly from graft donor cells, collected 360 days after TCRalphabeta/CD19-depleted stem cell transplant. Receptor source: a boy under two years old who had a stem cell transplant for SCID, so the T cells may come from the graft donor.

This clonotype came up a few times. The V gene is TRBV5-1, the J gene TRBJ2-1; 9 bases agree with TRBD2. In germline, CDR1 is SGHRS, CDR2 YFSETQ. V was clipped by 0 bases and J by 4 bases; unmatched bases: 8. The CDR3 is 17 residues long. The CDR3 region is CASSLASSGNSYNEQFF. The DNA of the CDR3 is TGCGCCAGCAGCTTGGCATCTAGCGGGAACTCTTACAATGAGCAGTTCTTC.

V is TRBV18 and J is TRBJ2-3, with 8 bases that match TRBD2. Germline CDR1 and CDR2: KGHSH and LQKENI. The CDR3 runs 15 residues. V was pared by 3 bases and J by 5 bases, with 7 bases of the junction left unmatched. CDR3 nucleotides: TGTGCCAGCTCACCCATACTAGCGGAACAAGATACGCAGTATTTT. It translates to CASSPILAEQDTQYF.

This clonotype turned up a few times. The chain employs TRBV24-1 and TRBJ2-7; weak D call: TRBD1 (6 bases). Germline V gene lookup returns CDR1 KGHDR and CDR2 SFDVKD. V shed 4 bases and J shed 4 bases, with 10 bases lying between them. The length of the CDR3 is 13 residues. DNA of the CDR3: TGTGCCACCAGTGAGGCGGACAGTTACGAGCAGTACTTC. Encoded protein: CATSEADSYEQYF.

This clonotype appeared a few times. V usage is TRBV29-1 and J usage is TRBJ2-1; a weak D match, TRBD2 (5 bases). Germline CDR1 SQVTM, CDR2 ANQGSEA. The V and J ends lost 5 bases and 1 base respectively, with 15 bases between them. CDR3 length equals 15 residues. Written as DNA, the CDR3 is TGCAGCGTTTCGCCCCCCCGGAGGTCCTACAATGAGCAGTTCTTC. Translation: CSVSPPRRSYNEQFF.

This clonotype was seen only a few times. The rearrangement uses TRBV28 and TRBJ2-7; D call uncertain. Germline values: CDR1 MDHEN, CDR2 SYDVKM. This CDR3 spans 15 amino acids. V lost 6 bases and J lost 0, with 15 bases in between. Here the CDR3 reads CASRSLGAASYEQYF. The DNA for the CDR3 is TGTGCCAGCAGGTCCCTAGGCGCAGCCTCCTACGAGCAGTACTTC.

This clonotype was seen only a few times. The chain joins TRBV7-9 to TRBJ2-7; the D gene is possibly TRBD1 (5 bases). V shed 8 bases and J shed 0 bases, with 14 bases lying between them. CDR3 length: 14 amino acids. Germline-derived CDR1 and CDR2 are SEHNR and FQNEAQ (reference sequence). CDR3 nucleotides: TGTGCCAGCCTACCGGACACCGCCTCCTACGAGCAGTACTTC. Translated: CASLPDTASYEQYF.

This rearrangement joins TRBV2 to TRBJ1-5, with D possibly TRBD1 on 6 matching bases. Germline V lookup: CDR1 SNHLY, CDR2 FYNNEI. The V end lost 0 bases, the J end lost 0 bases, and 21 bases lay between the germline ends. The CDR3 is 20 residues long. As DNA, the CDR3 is TGTGCCAGCAGTGAAGCGGCTAACAGGGTAACCCTTAATAGCAATCAGCCCCAGCATTTT. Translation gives CASSEAANRVTLNSNQPQHF. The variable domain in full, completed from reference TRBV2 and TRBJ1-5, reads EPEVTQTPSHQVTQMGQEVILRCVPISNHLYFYWYRQILGQKVEFLVSFYNNEISEKSEIFDDQFSVERPDGSNFTLKIRSTKLEDSAMYFCASSEAANRVTLNSNQPQHFGDGTRLSIL.

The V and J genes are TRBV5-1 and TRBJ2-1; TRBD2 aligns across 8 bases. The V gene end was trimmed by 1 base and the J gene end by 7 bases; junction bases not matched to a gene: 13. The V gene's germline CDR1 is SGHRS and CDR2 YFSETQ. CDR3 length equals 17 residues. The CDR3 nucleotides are TGCGCCAGCAGCTTGCTGCAAGGCGGGGGGCTAGTGAATGAGCAGTTCTTC. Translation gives CASSLLQGGGLVNEQFF. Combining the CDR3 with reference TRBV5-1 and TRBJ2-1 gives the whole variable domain KAGVTQTPRYLIKTRGQQVTLSCSPISGHRSVSWYQQTPGQGLQFLFEYFSETQRNKGNFPGRFSGRQFSNSRSEMNVSTLELGDSALYLCASSLLQGGGLVNEQFFGPGTRLTVL.

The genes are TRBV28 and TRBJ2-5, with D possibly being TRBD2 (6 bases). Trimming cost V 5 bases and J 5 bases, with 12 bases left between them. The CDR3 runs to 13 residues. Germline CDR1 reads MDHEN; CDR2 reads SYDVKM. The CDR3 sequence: CASSTSFRETQYF. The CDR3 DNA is TGTGCCAGCAGTACTAGCTTCAGGGAGACCCAGTACTTC.

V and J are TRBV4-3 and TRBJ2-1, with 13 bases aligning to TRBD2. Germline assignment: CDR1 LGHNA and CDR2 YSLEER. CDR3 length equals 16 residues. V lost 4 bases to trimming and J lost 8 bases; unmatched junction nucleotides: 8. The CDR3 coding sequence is TGCGCCAGCAGCCCGGGGACTAGCGGGGAGGGGGATGAGCAGTTCTTC. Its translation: CASSPGTSGEGDEQFF.

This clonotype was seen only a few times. CDR3: CSARPTTVENEQFF. CDR3 nucleotide sequence: TGCAGTGCTAGACCGACGACAGTGGAGAATGAGCAGTTCTTC. J is TRBJ2-1 and V is TRBV20-1, with D possibly TRBD1 on 5 matching bases. CDR3 length: 14 residues. Trimming removed 2 bases from V and 7 bases from J, with 15 bases in between. CDR1 is DFQATT and CDR2 is SNEGSKA in the germline V gene (reference sequence).

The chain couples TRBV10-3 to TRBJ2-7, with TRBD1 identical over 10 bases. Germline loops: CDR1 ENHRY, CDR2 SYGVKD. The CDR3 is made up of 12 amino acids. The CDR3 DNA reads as TGTGCGACCCAGCGGGACAGGGGCGAGCAGTACTTC. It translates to CATQRDRGEQYF.

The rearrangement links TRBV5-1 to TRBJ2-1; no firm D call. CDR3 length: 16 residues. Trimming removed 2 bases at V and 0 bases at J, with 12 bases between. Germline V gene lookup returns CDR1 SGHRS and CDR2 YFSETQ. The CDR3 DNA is TGCGCCAGCAGCTTTGGGTCCCCGAGCTCCTACAATGAGCAGTTCTTC. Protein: CASSFGSPSSYNEQFF.